Listed here are 27 T cell receptor beta chains from one sample, sequenced in a study of cytomegalovirus exposure and HLA in healthy donors (dated by TCRdb to 2016 to 2017). Library preparation was by the immunoSEQ multiplex PCR assay. The multiplex PCR relied on a mix of 60 forward primers for TCR Vbeta segments and 13 reverse primers for TCR Jbeta segments. TCRdb took this table from immuneACCESS and kept in-frame rearrangements with V and J called. Such tables lack part of the clones; where checked against another copy, unresolved V genes explain under half of the gap, and the rest is unexplained. The sample table lists roughly 180,000 clones, roughly 8.7% of them with a count of one. The top ten clones comprise 1% to 1.5% of the sample. The sample taken for sequencing was PBMCs. These receptor sequences come from a woman aged 25 to 39 in good health and CMV-seropositive.

This clone was seen a few times. The rearrangement joins TRBV10-2 to TRBJ1-4; no definite D call. Germline V gene data show CDR1 as WSHSY and CDR2 as SAAADI. The V gene lost 3 bases and the J gene lost 7 bases, with 9 bases spanning the gap. The CDR3 is 13 residues long. DNA for the CDR3: TGCGCCAGCAGTGAAGTGTGGAGTGAAAAACTGTTTTTT. This codes for CASSEVWSEKLFF.

The CDR3 DNA reads TGTGCCAGCAGCCAAGCCGAGCTAGCGGGAGTGGGGGAGCTGTTTTTT. This sequence encodes CASSQAELAGVGELFF. The chain combines TRBV4-2 with TRBJ2-2; 10 positions match TRBD2. From germline, CDR1 is LGHNA and CDR2 YNFKEQ. Trimming cost V 1 base and J 8 bases; bases outside gene matches: 7. The CDR3 sequence is 16 residues long.

This clone was seen more than once but under ten times. The chain links TRBV2 to TRBJ1-2, with D possibly matching TRBD1 (6 bases). Germline V gene lookup returns CDR1 SNHLY and CDR2 FYNNEI. Trimming removed 4 bases at V and 6 bases at J, with 15 bases between. The CDR3 loop spans 14 amino acids. CDR3 in DNA: TGTGCCAGCAGTGGGGGGAGGGGGGCGCATGGCTACACCTTC. This sequence encodes CASSGGRGAHGYTF.

A few counts support this clone. The gene calls are TRBV5-6 and TRBJ2-7, with 7 nucleotides matching TRBD1. The germline V gene has CDR1 SGHDT and CDR2 YYEEEE. V shed 2 bases, J shed 2 bases, and the junction held 7 bases outside the gene matches. This CDR3 spans 15 amino acids. The CDR3 sequence is CASSFTGQTTYEQYF. CDR3 in DNA: TGTGCCAGCAGCTTCACGGGACAGACAACCTACGAGCAGTACTTC.

The chain recombines TRBV29-1 with TRBJ2-1, with D tentatively TRBD1 (5 bases). The V gene lost 2 bases and the J gene lost 5 bases, with 10 bases spanning the gap. This CDR3 has 13 amino acids. CDR1 is SQVTM, CDR2 ANQGSEA, per germline. The CDR3 DNA reads TGCAGCGTTGAAAAGTTGACAGACAATGAGCAGTTCTTC. Its protein is CSVEKLTDNEQFF.

The rearrangement links TRBV7-8 to TRBJ2-5; 7 bases align to TRBD2. Germline V CDR1 and CDR2: SGHVS, FQNEAQ. The ends lost 0 bases at V and 2 bases at J; junction bases unmatched: 6. The CDR3 runs 16 residues. The CDR3 DNA sequence: TGTGCCAGCAGCTTAGCTCGACTAGCTATTCAAGAGACCCAGTACTTC. It is translated as CASSLARLAIQETQYF.

In this sample, this clone turned up a few times. This chain uses TRBV5-8 with TRBJ2-3; perhaps TRBD1 as D (5 bases). The ends were cut back, 7 bases at V and 5 bases at J, with 14 bases in the middle. This CDR3 has 13 residues. From germline, CDR1 is SGHTS and CDR2 YDEGEE. DNA for the CDR3: TGTGCCAGCGGGTGGCAGGGTGGAGATACGCAGTATTTT. It encodes CASGWQGGDTQYF.

CDR3 DNA: TGTGCCAGCAGCAGGGGAATAGTGCTACACACAGATACGCAGTATTTT. Amino acid sequence: CASSRGIVLHTDTQYF. This chain uses TRBV7-8 with TRBJ2-3, with D perhaps matching TRBD1 (5 bases). V was pared by 5 bases and J by 2 bases, with 17 bases between. In germline, CDR1 is SGHVS, CDR2 FQNEAQ. The CDR3 runs to 16 residues.

The chain combines TRBV5-1 with TRBJ2-1; 8 bases are a match to TRBD2. This CDR3 contains 20 residues. Per germline, CDR1 SGHRS and CDR2 YFSETQ. V gave up 3 bases and J gave up 0 bases; unmatched junction bases: 17. The CDR3 sequence: CASSSRTSSPYYSSYNEQFF. In nucleotides, the CDR3 is TGCGCCAGCAGCTCTAGGACTAGCTCTCCCTATTACAGCTCCTACAATGAGCAGTTCTTC.

The table lists this clone with a few counts. The chain employs TRBV2 and TRBJ1-1; D is perhaps TRBD1 (6 bases). Trimming pared 6 bases from V and 0 bases from J, leaving 14 bases between. Germline CDR1 SNHLY, CDR2 FYNNEI. This CDR3 contains 15 residues. CDR3 in amino acids: CASSPRQGMNTEAFF. DNA for the CDR3: TGTGCCAGCAGCCCGCGGCAGGGGATGAACACTGAAGCTTTCTTT.

Points on this clone: The sample contains more than one DNA sequence encoding this CDR3. V gene TRBV9 combines with J gene TRBJ2-1; 11 bases are shared with TRBD2. The CDR3 covers 15 residues. V gave up 2 bases and J gave up 6 bases; unmatched junction bases: 4. Per the germline V gene, CDR1 is SGDLS and CDR2 is YYNGEE. CDR3 DNA: TGTGCCAGCAGCGTTAGCGGGAGGGCCTCCAATGAGCAGTTCTTC. Protein sequence: CASSVSGRASNEQFF. The full variable domain, in which reference TRBV9 and TRBJ2-1 provide the parts outside the CDR3, is DSGVTQTPKHLITATGQRVTLRCSPRSGDLSVYWYQQSLDQGLQFLIQYYNGEERAKGNILERFSAQQFPDLHSELNLSSLELGDSALYFCASSVSGRASNEQFFGPGTRLTVL.

This clone was detected many times. V gene TRBV25-1 combines with J gene TRBJ2-3; 10 bases map to TRBD1. The J segment lost 0 bases and the V segment lost 5 bases, leaving 5 bases of the junction unmatched. The germline V gene has CDR1 MGHDK and CDR2 SYGVNS. The CDR3 extends over 16 amino acids. The CDR3 loop is CASSSGTGASTDTQYF. The CDR3 nucleotides are TGTGCCAGCAGTTCAGGGACAGGGGCGAGCACAGATACGCAGTATTTT. The whole variable domain, filled in from reference TRBV25-1 and TRBJ2-3, reads EADIYQTPRYLVIGTGKKITLECSQTMGHDKMYWYQQDPGMELHLIHYSYGVNSTEKGDLSSESTVSRIRTEHFPLTLESARPSHTSQYLCASSSGTGASTDTQYFGPGTRLTVL.

This chain uses TRBV9 with TRBJ2-1, with TRBD2 as a possible D gene (5 bases). CDR3 size: 15 residues. Trimming pared 0 bases from V and 2 bases from J, leaving 9 bases between. The germline CDR1 and CDR2 sequences are SGDLS and YYNGEE. The CDR3 DNA sequence: TGTGCCAGCAGCGTAGGAGGACTCACCTACAATGAGCAGTTCTTC. It is translated as CASSVGGLTYNEQFF.

This clone appeared a few times. The genes are TRBV5-1 and TRBJ2-1, with TRBD2 identical over 13 bases. This CDR3 region has 17 residues. Per germline, CDR1 SGHRS and CDR2 YFSETQ. J gave up 4 bases and V 2 bases, and 6 bases lay outside the gene matches. CDR3 nucleotide sequence: TGCGCCAGCAGCTTTGCCGGACTAGCGGGAGTTTACAATGAGCAGTTCTTC. Its protein product is CASSFAGLAGVYNEQFF.

There are many counts of this clone. The J gene is TRBJ1-2, the V gene TRBV6-6, with a weak D call TRBD1 (5 bases). CDR1 is MNHNY and CDR2 is SVGAGI in the germline V gene (reference sequence). The ends were cut back, 7 bases at V and 2 bases at J, with 8 bases in the middle. The CDR3 contains 12 residues. CDR3 sequence: CASNQGNYGYTF. The CDR3 nucleotides read TGTGCCAGCAATCAGGGAAACTATGGCTACACCTTC.

The sample holds a few counts of this clone. The V gene is TRBV4-1, the J gene TRBJ1-3; no clear D. Trimming removed 4 bases at V and 4 bases at J, with 8 bases between. This CDR3 spans 13 amino acids. Germline CDR1 reads MGHRA; CDR2 reads YSYEKL. The CDR3 bases are TGCGCCAGCAGCCTTTTGGAGGGAAACACCATATATTTT. Its protein is CASSLLEGNTIYF.

The rearrangement uses TRBV5-4 and TRBJ2-1, with 8 bases matching TRBD2. With 4 bases clipped from V and 4 bases from J, the junction kept 10 bases outside the gene matches. Germline V gene sequence: CDR1 SGHNT, CDR2 YYREEE (reference sequence). The CDR3 has 16 amino acids. The CDR3 DNA is TGTGCCAGCAGCCCGGGAGGGCAAAAAAGGTACAATGAGCAGTTCTTC. Protein sequence: CASSPGGQKRYNEQFF.

This chain joins TRBV7-9 and TRBJ2-7, with TRBD1 matching 8 bases. The CDR3 covers 13 residues. The germline V gene encodes CDR1 SEHNR and CDR2 FQNEAQ (reference sequence). V shed 5 bases, J shed 5 bases, and the junction held 5 bases outside the gene matches. For the CDR3, the DNA is TGTGCCAGCAGCGGGCAGGGGGCCCACGAGCAGTACTTC. Translation gives CASSGQGAHEQYF.

This chain connects TRBV4-1 to TRBJ2-7; 13 nucleotides agree with TRBD2. The trim removed 4 bases at V and 3 bases at J, leaving 9 bases unmatched. The CDR3 has 17 amino acids. Germline CDR1 is MGHRA and CDR2 is YSYEKL. The CDR3 here is CASSPPGLAGWVYEQYF. The CDR3 region has the DNA TGCGCCAGCAGCCCTCCGGGACTAGCGGGATGGGTCTACGAGCAGTACTTC.

The chain is built from TRBV7-8 and TRBJ2-5, with D maybe TRBD1 (5 bases). V dropped 3 bases and J dropped 5 bases, with 10 bases sitting between them. Germline loops: CDR1 SGHVS, CDR2 FQNEAQ. CDR3 length equals 13 residues. The CDR3 reads CASSFQGVETQYF. CDR3 nucleotides: TGTGCCAGCAGCTTTCAGGGTGTGGAGACCCAGTACTTC.

The V gene is TRBV5-1, the J gene TRBJ2-1; 10 nucleotides line up with TRBD2. The V gene's germline CDR1 is SGHRS and CDR2 YFSETQ. The CDR3 extends over 15 amino acids. V was clipped by 4 bases and J by 7 bases; unmatched bases: 8. The CDR3 region is CASSGASGRGNEQFF. CDR3 sequence (DNA): TGCGCCAGCAGCGGGGCCAGCGGGAGGGGTAATGAGCAGTTCTTC.

The CDR3 DNA reads TGTGCCAGCTCATCGGGACAGGGCGATCAGGGGCAGTACTTC. Its protein is CASSSGQGDQGQYF. J is TRBJ2-7 and V is TRBV2; 9 bases fit TRBD1. Germline CDR1 reads SNHLY; CDR2 reads FYNNEI. This CDR3 has 14 residues. The ends lost 8 bases at V and 9 bases at J; junction bases unmatched: 14.

The chain joins TRBV27 to TRBJ1-1; tentatively, D is TRBD1 (6 bases). Germline CDR1 reads MNHEY; CDR2 reads SMNVEV (reference sequence). CDR3 size: 14 residues. V was shortened by 2 bases and J by 4 bases, with 11 bases between the two germline ends. The CDR3 bases are TGTGCCAGCAGTTTAACAGGGTCTATCACTGAAGCTTTCTTT. Translation: CASSLTGSITEAFF.

V gene TRBV5-1 combines with J gene TRBJ2-3, with 12 bases aligning to TRBD2. Germline CDR1 SGHRS, CDR2 YFSETQ. The CDR3 totals 15 residues. The V gene end was trimmed by 6 bases and the J gene end by 3 bases; junction bases not matched to a gene: 5. The CDR3 nucleotides read TGCGCCAGCACCATTGGACTAGCGGGAACAGATACGCAGTATTTT. This sequence encodes CASTIGLAGTDTQYF. Drawing the rest from reference TRBV5-1 and TRBJ2-3, the complete variable domain is KAGVTQTPRYLIKTRGQQVTLSCSPISGHRSVSWYQQTPGQGLQFLFEYFSETQRNKGNFPGRFSGRQFSNSRSEMNVSTLELGDSALYLCASTIGLAGTDTQYFGPGTRLTVL.

Worth noting for this clone: This same CDR3 is encoded by further DNA sequences in the sample. The chain carries TRBV2 and TRBJ1-1; tentative D call: TRBD1 (6 bases). The V end lost 2 bases, the J end lost 4 bases, and 11 bases lay between the germline ends. The V gene's germline CDR1 is SNHLY and CDR2 FYNNEI. There are 14 residues in the CDR3. CDR3 region: CASSESNRVTEAFF. CDR3 nucleotides: TGTGCCAGCAGTGAAAGTAACAGGGTCACTGAAGCTTTCTTT.

This clone turned up a few times. CDR3 DNA sequence: TGTGCCAGCAGTGCTCTGCCGGGACAGGGGGGGAGCACTGAAGCTTTCTTT. As protein: CASSALPGQGGSTEAFF. V usage is TRBV6-1 and J usage is TRBJ1-1; 11 nucleotides align to TRBD1. The germline V gene encodes CDR1 MNHNS and CDR2 SASEGT. V lost 4 bases to trimming and J lost 4 bases; unmatched junction nucleotides: 11. The CDR3 runs 17 residues.

The V call is TRBV27, the J call TRBJ1-2; no reliable D call. The CDR3 extends over 15 amino acids. The V and J ends lost 9 bases and 3 bases respectively, with 20 bases between them. Germline V gene data show CDR1 as MNHEY and CDR2 as SMNVEV (reference sequence). This CDR3 reads CASSLSRLRDYGYTF. CDR3 sequence (DNA): TGTGCCAGTAGCTTAAGTAGGCTGAGGGACTATGGCTACACCTTC.